This T cell receptor beta chain stems from a study of response to subunit inactivated influenza vaccine. V was clipped by 1 base and J by 4 bases; unmatched bases: 8. The CDR3 runs 16 residues. CDR1 and CDR2 (germline): DFQATT, SNEGSKA (reference sequence). TCRdb ran MiXCR on the RT-PCR reads and lists one entry per CDR3 protein. The profile shows about 780,000 distinct CDR3 sequences, roughly 18% of them singletons. V usage is TRBV20-1 and J usage is TRBJ2-2, with TRBD2 matching 8 bases. Sequenced material: PBMCs from blood, taken more than 4 days after vaccination. This TCR was recovered from a man in his fifties or sixties who received an inactivated influenza vaccine. CDR3 coding DNA: TGCAGTGCTAGAGCTCGCGGGAGGTCTAGCACCGGGGAGCTGTTTTTT. This gives the protein CSARARGRSSTGELFF.